The clone carrying this T cell receptor beta chain is a singleton in its sample. This sample was taken from a study of blood T cell repertoires in COVID-19. About the research overall: From the United States, Italy and Spain came samples of acute and convalescent COVID-19. Nucleic acid was either cDNA or gDNA, and it came from T cells, B-cell-depleted T cells, or PBMCs.

With 2 bases clipped from V and 5 bases from J, the junction kept 2 bases outside the gene matches. The CDR3 spans 13 residues. Germline lookup yields CDR1 LGHDT and CDR2 YNNKEL (reference sequence). The table came from immunoSEQ multiplex PCR; TCRdb's copy has only in-frame clones and leaves some out. The sample contains over 250,000 clones, about 90% of which appear only once. Source material: peripheral blood. The genes are TRBV3-1 (or the pseudogene TRBV3-2) and TRBJ1-2, with 7 bases matching TRBD1. The receptor was derived from a woman between 65 and 79 years old with COVID-19, enrolled during active disease. CDR3 loop: CASSQLTGYGYTF. The CDR3 DNA sequence: TGTGCCAGCAGCCAACTGACAGGGTATGGCTACACCTTC.